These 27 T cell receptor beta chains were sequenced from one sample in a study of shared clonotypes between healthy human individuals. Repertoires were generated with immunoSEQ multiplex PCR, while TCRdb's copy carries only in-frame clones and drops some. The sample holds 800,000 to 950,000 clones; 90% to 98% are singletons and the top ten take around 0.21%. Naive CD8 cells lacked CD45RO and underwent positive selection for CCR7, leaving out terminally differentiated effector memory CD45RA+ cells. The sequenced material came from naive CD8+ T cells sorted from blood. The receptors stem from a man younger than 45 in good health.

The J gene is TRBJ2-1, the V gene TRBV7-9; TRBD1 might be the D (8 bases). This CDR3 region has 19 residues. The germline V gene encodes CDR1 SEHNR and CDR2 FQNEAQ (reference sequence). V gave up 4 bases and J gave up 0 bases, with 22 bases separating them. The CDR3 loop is CASSSRGGTGRSSYNEQFF. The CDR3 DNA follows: TGTGCCAGCAGCTCCAGGGGGGGGACAGGCCGGAGCTCCTACAATGAGCAGTTCTTC. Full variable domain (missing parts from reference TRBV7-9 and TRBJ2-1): DTGVSQNPRHKITKRGQNVTFRCDPISEHNRLYWYRQTLGQGPEFLTYFQNEAQLEKSRLLSDRFSAERPKGSFSTLEIQRTEQGDSAMYLCASSSRGGTGRSSYNEQFFGPGTRLTVL.

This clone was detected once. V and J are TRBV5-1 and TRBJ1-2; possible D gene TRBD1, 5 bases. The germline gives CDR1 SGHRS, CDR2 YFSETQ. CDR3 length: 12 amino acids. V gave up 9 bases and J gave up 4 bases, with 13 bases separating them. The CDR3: CAMPGLGYGYTF. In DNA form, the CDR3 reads TGCGCCATGCCGGGGCTCGGCTATGGCTACACCTTC.

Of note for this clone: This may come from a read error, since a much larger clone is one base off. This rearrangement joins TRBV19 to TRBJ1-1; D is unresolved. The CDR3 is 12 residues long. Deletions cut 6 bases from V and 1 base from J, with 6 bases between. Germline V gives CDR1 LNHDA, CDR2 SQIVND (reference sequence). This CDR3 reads CASRDGNTEAFF. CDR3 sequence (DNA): TGTGCCAGTAGGGACGGGAACACTGAAGCTTTCTTT. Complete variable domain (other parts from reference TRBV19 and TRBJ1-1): DGGITQSPKYLFRKEGQNVTLSCEQNLNHDAMYWYRQDPGQGLRLIYYSQIVNDFQKGDIAEGYSVSREKKESFPLTVTSAQKNPTAFYLCASRDGNTEAFFGQGTRLTVV.

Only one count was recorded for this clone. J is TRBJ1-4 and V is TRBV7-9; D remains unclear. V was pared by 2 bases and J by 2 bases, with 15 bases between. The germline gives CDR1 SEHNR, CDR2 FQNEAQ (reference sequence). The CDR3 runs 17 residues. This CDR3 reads CASSLPRPQTTNEKLFF. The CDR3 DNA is TGTGCCAGCAGCTTACCCCGGCCGCAAACGACTAATGAAAAACTGTTTTTT. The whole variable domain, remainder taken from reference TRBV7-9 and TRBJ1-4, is DTGVSQNPRHKITKRGQNVTFRCDPISEHNRLYWYRQTLGQGPEFLTYFQNEAQLEKSRLLSDRFSAERPKGSFSTLEIQRTEQGDSAMYLCASSLPRPQTTNEKLFFGSGTQLSVL.

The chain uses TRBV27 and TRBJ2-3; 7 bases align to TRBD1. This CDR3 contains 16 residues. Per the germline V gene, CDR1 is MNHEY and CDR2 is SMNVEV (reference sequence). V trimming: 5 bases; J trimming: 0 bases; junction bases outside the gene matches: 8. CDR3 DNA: TGTGCCAGCAGTCCCTGGGACAGCACTAGCACAGATACGCAGTATTTT. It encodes CASSPWDSTSTDTQYF.

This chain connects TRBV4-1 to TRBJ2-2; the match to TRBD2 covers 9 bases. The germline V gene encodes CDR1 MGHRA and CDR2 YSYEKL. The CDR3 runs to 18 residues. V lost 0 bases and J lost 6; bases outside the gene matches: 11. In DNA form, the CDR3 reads TGCGCCAGCAGCCAAGATGCTAGCGGGGTTTCGGCCGCCGGGGAGCTGTTTTTT. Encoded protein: CASSQDASGVSAAGELFF.

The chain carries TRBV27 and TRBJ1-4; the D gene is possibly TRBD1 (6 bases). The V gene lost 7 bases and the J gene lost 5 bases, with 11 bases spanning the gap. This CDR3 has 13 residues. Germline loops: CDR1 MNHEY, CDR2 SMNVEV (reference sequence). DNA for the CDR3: TGTGCCAGCAAGGGGAGGGGGAATGAAAAACTGTTTTTT. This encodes CASKGRGNEKLFF.

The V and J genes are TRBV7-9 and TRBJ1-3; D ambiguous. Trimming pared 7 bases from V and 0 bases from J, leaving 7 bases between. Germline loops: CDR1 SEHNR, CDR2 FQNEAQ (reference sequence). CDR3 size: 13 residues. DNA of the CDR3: TGTGCCAGCACCCTCTTCTCTGGAAACACCATATATTTT. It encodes CASTLFSGNTIYF.

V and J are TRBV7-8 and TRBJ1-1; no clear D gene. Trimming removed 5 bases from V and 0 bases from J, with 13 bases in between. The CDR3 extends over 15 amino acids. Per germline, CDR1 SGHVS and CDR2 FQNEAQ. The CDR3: CASSLRRSLNTEAFF. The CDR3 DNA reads TGTGCCAGCAGCCTCAGACGGTCGCTGAACACTGAAGCTTTCTTT.

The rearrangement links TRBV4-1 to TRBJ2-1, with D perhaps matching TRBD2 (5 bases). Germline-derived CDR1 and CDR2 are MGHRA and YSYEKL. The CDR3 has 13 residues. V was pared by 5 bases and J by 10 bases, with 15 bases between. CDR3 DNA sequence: TGCGCCAGCAGCTCACCACCCGGGGAAGAGCAGTTCTTC. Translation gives CASSSPPGEEQFF.

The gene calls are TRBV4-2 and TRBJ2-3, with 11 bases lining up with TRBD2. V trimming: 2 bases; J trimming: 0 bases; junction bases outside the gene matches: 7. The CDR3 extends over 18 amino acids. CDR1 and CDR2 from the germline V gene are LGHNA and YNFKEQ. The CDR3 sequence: CASSQPLAGGISTDTQYF. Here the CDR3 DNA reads TGTGCCAGCAGCCAACCGTTAGCGGGAGGGATTAGCACAGATACGCAGTATTTT.

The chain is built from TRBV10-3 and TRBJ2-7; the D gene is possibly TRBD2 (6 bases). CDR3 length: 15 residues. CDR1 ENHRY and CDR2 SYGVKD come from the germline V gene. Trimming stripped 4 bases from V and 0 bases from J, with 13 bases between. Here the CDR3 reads CAISVPAGVSYEQYF. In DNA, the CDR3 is TGTGCCATCAGTGTCCCAGCGGGCGTCTCCTACGAGCAGTACTTC.

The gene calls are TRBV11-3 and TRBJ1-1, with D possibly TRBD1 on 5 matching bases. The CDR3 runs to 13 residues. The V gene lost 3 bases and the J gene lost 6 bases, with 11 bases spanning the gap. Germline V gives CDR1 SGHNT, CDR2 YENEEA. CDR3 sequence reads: CASSFGTVAEAFF. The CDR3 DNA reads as TGTGCCAGCAGCTTCGGGACTGTCGCTGAAGCTTTCTTT.

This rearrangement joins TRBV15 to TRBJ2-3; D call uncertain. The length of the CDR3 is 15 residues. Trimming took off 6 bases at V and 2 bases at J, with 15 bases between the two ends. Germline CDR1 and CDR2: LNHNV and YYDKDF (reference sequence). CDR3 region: CATRGSKIDTDTQYF. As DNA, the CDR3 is TGTGCCACCAGAGGATCCAAGATCGACACAGATACGCAGTATTTT.

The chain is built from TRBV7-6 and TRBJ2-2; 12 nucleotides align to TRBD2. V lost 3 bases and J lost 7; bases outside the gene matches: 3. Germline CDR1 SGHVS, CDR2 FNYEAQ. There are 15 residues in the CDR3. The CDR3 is CASSLTSGSDGELFF. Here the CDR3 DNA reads TGTGCCAGCAGCTTGACTAGCGGGAGCGACGGGGAGCTGTTTTTT. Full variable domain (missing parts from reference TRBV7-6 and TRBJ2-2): GAGVSQSPRYKVTKRGQDVALRCDPISGHVSLYWYRQALGQGPEFLTYFNYEAQQDKSGLPNDRFSAERPEGSISTLTIQRTEQRDSAMYRCASSLTSGSDGELFFGEGSRLTVL.

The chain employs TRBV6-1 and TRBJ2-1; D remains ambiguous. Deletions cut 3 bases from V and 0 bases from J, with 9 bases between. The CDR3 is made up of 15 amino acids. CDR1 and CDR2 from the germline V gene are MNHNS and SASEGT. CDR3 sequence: CASSESRSSYNEQFF. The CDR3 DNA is TGTGCCAGCAGTGAGTCCCGGAGCTCCTACAATGAGCAGTTCTTC.

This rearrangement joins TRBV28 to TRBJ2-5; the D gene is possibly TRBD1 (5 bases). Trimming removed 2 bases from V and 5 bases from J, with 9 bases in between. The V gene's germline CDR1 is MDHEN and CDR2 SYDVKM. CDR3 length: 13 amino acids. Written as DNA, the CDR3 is TGTGCCAGCAGTTTACAGGGCTGGGAGACCCAGTACTTC. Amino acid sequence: CASSLQGWETQYF.

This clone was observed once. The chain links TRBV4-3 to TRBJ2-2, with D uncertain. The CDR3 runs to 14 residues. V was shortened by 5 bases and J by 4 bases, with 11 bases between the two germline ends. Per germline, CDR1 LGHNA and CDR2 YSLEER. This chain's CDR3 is CASSNAGFTGELFF. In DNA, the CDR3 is TGCGCCAGCAGCAACGCCGGGTTCACCGGGGAGCTGTTTTTT.

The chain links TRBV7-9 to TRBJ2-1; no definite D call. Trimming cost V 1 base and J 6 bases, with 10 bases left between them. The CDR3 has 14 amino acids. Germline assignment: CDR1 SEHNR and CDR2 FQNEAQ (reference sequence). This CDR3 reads CASSLVTAANEQFF. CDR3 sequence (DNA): TGTGCCAGCAGCTTAGTAACGGCGGCCAATGAGCAGTTCTTC.

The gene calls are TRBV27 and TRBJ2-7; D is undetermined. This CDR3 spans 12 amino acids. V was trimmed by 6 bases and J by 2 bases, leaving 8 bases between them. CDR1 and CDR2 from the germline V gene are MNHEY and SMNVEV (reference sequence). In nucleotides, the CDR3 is TGTGCCAGCAGCTCCCCCACCTACGAGCAGTACTTC. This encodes CASSSPTYEQYF.

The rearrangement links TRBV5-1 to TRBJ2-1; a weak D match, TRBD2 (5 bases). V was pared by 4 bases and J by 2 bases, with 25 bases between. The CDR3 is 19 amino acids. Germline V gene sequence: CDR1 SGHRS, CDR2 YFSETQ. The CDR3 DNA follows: TGCGCCAGCAGCCCCGGTTATAGTGGGAGAGTCATAGCCTACAATGAGCAGTTCTTC. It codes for CASSPGYSGRVIAYNEQFF.

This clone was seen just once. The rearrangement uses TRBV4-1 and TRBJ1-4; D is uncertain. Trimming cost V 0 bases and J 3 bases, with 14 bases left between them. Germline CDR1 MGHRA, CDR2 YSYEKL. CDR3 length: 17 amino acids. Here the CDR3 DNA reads TGCGCCAGCAGCCAAGACCGAGACGTGGGTTCTAATGAAAAACTGTTTTTT. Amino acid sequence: CASSQDRDVGSNEKLFF.

CDR3 nucleotides: TGTGCCAGCAACGGTGGTTACTACAATGAGCAGTTCTTC. This translates into CASNGGYYNEQFF. The J gene is TRBJ2-1, the V gene TRBV6-1; D is ambiguous. CDR3 length: 13 amino acids. Trimming removed 7 bases at V and 3 bases at J, with 10 bases between. Germline lookup yields CDR1 MNHNS and CDR2 SASEGT.

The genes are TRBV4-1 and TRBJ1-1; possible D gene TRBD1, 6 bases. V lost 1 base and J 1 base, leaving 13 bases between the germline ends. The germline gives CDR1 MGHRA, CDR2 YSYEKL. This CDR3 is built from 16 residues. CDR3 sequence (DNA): TGCGCCAGCAGCCAAGGTCCGGGACAACCGAACACTGAAGCTTTCTTT. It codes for CASSQGPGQPNTEAFF.

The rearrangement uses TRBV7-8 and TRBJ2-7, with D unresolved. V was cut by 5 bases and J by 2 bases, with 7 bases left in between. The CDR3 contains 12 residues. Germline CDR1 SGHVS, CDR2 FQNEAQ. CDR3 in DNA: TGTGCCAGCAGCCAACCCCCCTACGAGCAGTACTTC. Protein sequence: CASSQPPYEQYF.

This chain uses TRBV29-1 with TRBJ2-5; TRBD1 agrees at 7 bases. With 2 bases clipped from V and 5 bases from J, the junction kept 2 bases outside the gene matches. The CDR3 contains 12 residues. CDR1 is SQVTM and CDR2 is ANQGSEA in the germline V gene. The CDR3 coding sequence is TGCAGCGTTGAACTCAGGGGGGAGACCCAGTACTTC. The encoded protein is CSVELRGETQYF.

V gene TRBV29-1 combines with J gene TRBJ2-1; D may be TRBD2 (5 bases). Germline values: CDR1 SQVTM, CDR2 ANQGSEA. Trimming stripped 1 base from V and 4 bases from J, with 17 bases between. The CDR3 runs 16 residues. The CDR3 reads CSVEGLASGLYNEQFF. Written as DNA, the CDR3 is TGCAGCGTTGAAGGCTTGGCGTCTGGACTTTACAATGAGCAGTTCTTC.